A selection of T cell receptor beta chains follows, all from one sample in a study of blood T cells in healthy people across ages. Via MiXCR, TCRdb re-called the 5' RACE reads, giving one row per CDR3 protein. This sample has some 1,800,000 distinct CDR3 sequences; 30% to 40% occur once, and the top ten carry more than 20%. Sequencing was carried out using blood. Receptors were obtained from a human donor in good health. The conserved cysteine and the conserved F or W are not part of the CDR3 here.

V,J,CDR3
TRBV7-2,TRBJ1-2,ASSLTYGGYT
TRBV5-4,TRBJ1-2,ASSLPGQFDYGYT
TRBV29-1,TRBJ2-5,SARDTKQY
TRBV29-1,TRBJ2-1,SVGGGWDEQF
TRBV20-1,TRBJ2-4,SAQPRTSGGAGIQY
TRBV4-1,TRBJ2-6,ASRRPDTSFSGANVLT
TRBV11-2,TRBJ2-7,ASSLYRQTEQY
TRBV6-6,TRBJ2-1,ASRPPDGQGGNEQF
TRBV29-1,TRBJ1-2,SIGGTGGYGYT
TRBV7-2,TRBJ1-2,ASSLDTRGGYT
TRBV29-1,TRBJ2-5,SVNVVPETQY
TRBV27,TRBJ1-1,ASSFDRPKLQNTEAF
TRBV29-1,TRBJ1-1,SVEEGGPEAF
TRBV12-3/TRBV12-4,TRBJ2-7,ASRTDSSYEQY
TRBV7-9,TRBJ1-1,ASSSYGGSGTEAF
TRBV20-1,TRBJ1-2,SAGDGGHGCT
TRBV4-1,TRBJ2-7,AGSQASGQGAYEQY
TRBV6-5,TRBJ2-4,ASSYGRGWDIQY
TRBV11-1,TRBJ2-7,AGSHRDRAPYEQY
TRBV29-1,-,SVEFWTGGDEQY
TRBV6-2/TRBV6-3,TRBJ2-5,ASSREGQDYGQY
TRBV6-2/TRBV6-3,TRBJ1-1,ASSSRGWTEAF
TRBV20-1,TRBJ2-1,SARGQRNLNEQF
TRBV7-2,TRBJ1-5,VSSLEGNQPQH
TRBV29-1,TRBJ2-5,SVEGLQQETQY
TRBV6-1,TRBJ2-2,ASTRDGLTNTGELF
TRBV27,TRBJ2-1,ASIPLAGTAYNEQF
TRBV5-1,-,ASRGRGWPGETQY
TRBV12-5,TRBJ2-3,ASGLVRDTQY
TRBV6-5,TRBJ1-2,ASTKTGVGYT
TRBV20-1,TRBJ2-1,SFDRVDGYNEQF
TRBV6-2/TRBV6-3,TRBJ2-2,ASSYSSRGPNTGELF
TRBV11-2,TRBJ1-2,ASSLGAESSYGYT
TRBV4-3,TRBJ1-2,ASSQVYFRSIDGYT
TRBV4-2,TRBJ2-5,VSSQEGIAAGGTQY
TRBV4-1,TRBJ2-3,ASSRYTSASTDTQY
TRBV4-3,TRBJ2-5,ASSHGSGNQETQY
TRBV11-2,TRBJ1-2,ASSSGQGTSTGYGYT
TRBV25-1,TRBJ1-1,ASSEYFMDSLLNTEAF
TRBV11-2,TRBJ2-3,ASSLAFRGRDTQY
TRBV2,TRBJ1-5,ASTTGQGINQPQH
TRBV6-5,TRBJ2-7,ASSYLPGLAGASYEQY
TRBV20-1,TRBJ2-5,SARGRRPLGQETQY
TRBV28,TRBJ1-5,ASTTQRTWQPQH
TRBV7-2,TRBJ1-2,ASSPTIRYGYT
TRBV3-1,TRBJ2-1,ASSQDPAQYNEQF
TRBV6-6,TRBJ1-2,ASSFSTGGGYGYT